These T cell receptor beta chains were read from a single sample in a study of cytomegalovirus exposure and HLA in healthy donors. TCRdb keeps only in-frame clones here, not all; method: immunoSEQ multiplex PCR. Seen in this sample are more than 85,000 clones; the ten most common clones hold about 5.5%. Sequencing input: PBMCs. These receptors all come from a girl between 5 and 17 years old in good health and CMV-seropositive. CDR3s include the opening cysteine and the closing phenylalanine or tryptophan. The D gene is left open where the match is weak.

J gene | V gene | D gene | CDR3 DNA | CDR3 protein
TRBJ1-2 | TRBV6-1 | TRBD1 | TGTGCCAGCACCCTGGACAGGGTGGTCGGCTACACCTTC | CASTLDRVVGYTF
TRBJ1-6 | TRBV13 | TRBD1 | TGTGCCAGCAGCATCGGACAGGGTTGGAATTCACCCCTCCACTTT | CASSIGQGWNSPLHF
TRBJ2-1 | TRBV4-3 | - | TGCGCCAGCAGCCAAGTGTACGGGGATGAGCAGTTCTTC | CASSQVYGDEQFF
TRBJ1-4 | TRBV19 | TRBD1 | TGTGCCAGTAGTGTAGCCGGGACAGGGGGCGAAAAACTGTTTTTT | CASSVAGTGGEKLFF
TRBJ1-1 | TRBV2 | - | TGTGCCAGCAGTGTGTCTTCGAACACTGAAGCTTTCTTT | CASSVSSNTEAFF
TRBJ2-7 | TRBV5-4 | - | TGTGCCAGCAGCCTCTCGGGGGGCCTTTCCTACGAGCAGTACTTC | CASSLSGGLSYEQYF
TRBJ1-6 | TRBV6-6 | - | TGTGCCAGCAGTTATGGGCAGGGGAATTATAATTCACCCCTCCACTTT | CASSYGQGNYNSPLHF
TRBJ1-2 | TRBV18 | - | TGTGCCAGCTCTCAAGGGGGTGACTATGGCTACACCTTC | CASSQGGDYGYTF
TRBJ1-2 | TRBV6-6 | - | TGTGCCAGCAGTTCTCAGGGTGCGAGTGGCTACACCTTC | CASSSQGASGYTF
TRBJ2-6 | TRBV6-1 | TRBD1 | TGTGCCAGCAGTGAAGCGAGGGGGGGACAGGGAGTTAGCGGGGCCAACGTCCTGACTTTC | CASSEARGGQGVSGANVLTF
TRBJ1-1 | TRBV5-6 | - | TGTGCCAGCAGCTTGGAAGCAGGGTACACTGAAGCTTTCTTT | CASSLEAGYTEAFF
TRBJ2-1 | TRBV5-1 | - | TGCGCCAGCAGCTTGGGTAATCGTAACAATGAGCAGTTCTTC | CASSLGNRNNEQFF
TRBJ1-1 | TRBV11-3 | - | TGTGCCAGCAGCTTAGATGGGGGGAATGGGGCTTTCTTT | CASSLDGGNGAFF
TRBJ1-5 | TRBV19 | TRBD1 | TGTGCCAGTAGTACGACAGGGCGCAATCAGCCCCAGCATTTT | CASSTTGRNQPQHF
TRBJ1-1 | TRBV7-9 | - | TGTGCCAGCAGCTTAGTGAAAGGCATGAGGTCAGAAGCTTTCTTT | CASSLVKGMRSEAFF
TRBJ1-1 | TRBV6-5 | TRBD1 | TGTGCCAGCAGTAACTACGGGACAGGGGTCACTGAAGCTTTCTTT | CASSNYGTGVTEAFF
TRBJ2-3 | TRBV4-1 | - | TGCGCCAGCAGCCAAGATGATACGGTGACAGATACGCAGTATTTT | CASSQDDTVTDTQYF
TRBJ1-2 | TRBV5-1 | - | TGCGCCAGCAGTGTTCGGGGGGATGGCTACACCTTC | CASSVRGDGYTF
TRBJ2-2 | TRBV19 | - | TGTGCCAGTAGTATAGATTTTAGCACCGGGGAGCTGTTTTTT | CASSIDFSTGELFF
TRBJ1-6 | TRBV6-5 | TRBD1 | TGTGCCAGCAGGACAGGGGAAACAGTCAGAAACCTCCACTTT | CASRTGETVRNLHF
TRBJ2-3 | TRBV25-1 | - | TGTGCCAGCAGTCCTAATGGGGCAGGGGACACAGATACGCAGTATTTT | CASSPNGAGDTDTQYF
TRBJ1-1 | TRBV30 | - | TGTGCCTGGAGCGAACCCCAGGGGTACACTGAAGCTTTCTTT | CAWSEPQGYTEAFF
TRBJ2-3 | TRBV5-1 | - | TGCGCCAGCACCGACTACCAACGCGCAGATACGCAGTATTTT | CASTDYQRADTQYF
TRBJ1-1 | TRBV5-4 | - | TGTGCCAGCAGCTTAATGGGGCGTGAAGCTTTCTTT | CASSLMGREAFF
TRBJ1-1 | TRBV7-9 | - | TGTGCCAGCAGCTATAGTTGGGGGGACACTGAAGCTTTCTTT | CASSYSWGDTEAFF
TRBJ2-3 | TRBV20-1 | - | TGCAGTGCCCGGTTAGATACGCAGTATTTT | CSARLDTQYF
TRBJ2-1 | TRBV19 | TRBD2 | TGTGCCAGTAGTATAGATCTATGGGGGGGAGGTGGGTACAATGAGCAGTTCTTC | CASSIDLWGGGGYNEQFF
TRBJ1-5 | TRBV19 | - | TGTGCCAGTAGTCCACAGGGTTCGCAGCCCCAGCATTTT | CASSPQGSQPQHF
TRBJ1-6 | TRBV9 | - | TGTGCCAGCAGCGTAGTTGGGGCTAATTCACCCCTCCACTTT | CASSVVGANSPLHF
TRBJ2-5 | TRBV4-1 | - | TGCGCCAGCAGCCTCCCAGGTACAGGGAGCCAGCAAGAGACCCAGTACTTC | CASSLPGTGSQQETQYF
TRBJ2-7 | TRBV2 | TRBD2 | TGTGCCAGCAGTGAAGTCGTGGGACTAGCGGCCCCCTCCTACGAGCAGTACTTC | CASSEVVGLAAPSYEQYF
TRBJ2-1 | TRBV9 | TRBD1 | TGTGCCAGCAGCTTCAGACAGGGGGAGAATGAGCAGTTCTTC | CASSFRQGENEQFF
TRBJ2-5 | TRBV15 | - | TGTGCCACCAGCAGAGATCCAGACTACCAAGAGACCCAGTACTTC | CATSRDPDYQETQYF
TRBJ2-1 | TRBV9 | TRBD2 | TGTGCCAGCAGCGTAGGAGCGTCTAGCGGGGGTGTTTGGTCCTACAATGAGCAGTTCTTC | CASSVGASSGGVWSYNEQFF
TRBJ2-1 | TRBV14 | TRBD2 | TGTGCCAGCAGCCGCCCCAAGCGGGGGAATATGGATGAGCAGTTCTTC | CASSRPKRGNMDEQFF
TRBJ1-2 | TRBV15 | TRBD1 | TGTGCCACCAGCAGAGATACCCTGGGACAGGGGGTCTATGGCTACACCTTC | CATSRDTLGQGVYGYTF
TRBJ1-3 | TRBV9 | TRBD1 | TGTGCCAGCAGCGCACAACAGGGGTCTGGAAACACCATATATTTT | CASSAQQGSGNTIYF
TRBJ1-1 | TRBV27 | TRBD1 | TGTGCCAGCAGGGATTTAGGGGGCAGTAGCACTGAAGCTTTCTTT | CASRDLGGSSTEAFF
TRBJ1-1 | TRBV7-7 | - | TGTGCCAGCAGCAGAACACTGAACACTGAAGCTTTCTTT | CASSRTLNTEAFF
TRBJ1-5 | TRBV4-1 | - | TGCGCCAGCAGCCATGATTCAGGGGATCAGCCCCAGCATTTT | CASSHDSGDQPQHF
TRBJ1-1 | TRBV11-3 | - | TGTGCCAACGCCCAGGGAAGAGCGCCCGCACCGAACACTGAAGCTTTCTTT | CANAQGRAPAPNTEAFF
TRBJ1-1 | TRBV2 | - | TGTGCCAGCAGGGGAACGGACATGGGGCCCTTTATGAACACTGAAGCTTTCTTT | CASRGTDMGPFMNTEAFF
TRBJ2-1 | TRBV29-1 | TRBD2 | TGCAGCGTTGAAGATGGGTATGGACTAGGGTCAGGGTTTGAGCAGTTCTTC | CSVEDGYGLGSGFEQFF
TRBJ1-2 | TRBV5-1 | - | TGCGCCAGCAGCTTGACAGATTCTAACTATGGCTACACCTTC | CASSLTDSNYGYTF
TRBJ1-4 | TRBV28 | - | TGTGCCAGCAGTTTGGGAGCAACTAATGAAAAACTGTTTTTT | CASSLGATNEKLFF
TRBJ2-2 | TRBV10-3 | TRBD2 | TGTGCCATCAGTGTTGAAGCGGGGGACACCGGGGAGCTGTTTTTT | CAISVEAGDTGELFF
TRBJ1-5 | TRBV4-1 | TRBD1 | TGCGCCAGCAGCCAACGGACAGGGATCAATCAGCCCCAGCATTTT | CASSQRTGINQPQHF
TRBJ1-5 | TRBV4-1 | - | TGCGCCAGCAGCCAAGCCAGGTCCGGTCAGCCCCAGCATTTT | CASSQARSGQPQHF
TRBJ2-3 | TRBV2 | TRBD2 | TGTGCCAGCACCCCCCTACTAGCGGGAGATTCAGATACGCAGTATTTT | CASTPLLAGDSDTQYF
TRBJ2-6 | TRBV29-1 | TRBD1 | TGCAGCGTATCGGGACAGGGATCTCTGGGGGCCAACGTCCTGACTTTC | CSVSGQGSLGANVLTF
TRBJ2-2 | TRBV5-4 | - | TGTGCCAGCAGCTTAGGACTGGACACCGGGGAGCTGTTTTTT | CASSLGLDTGELFF
TRBJ2-7 | TRBV6-5 | - | TGTGCCAGCAGTTACGGGGCTGGGTACGAGCAGTACTTC | CASSYGAGYEQYF
TRBJ2-1 | TRBV29-1 | TRBD1 | TGCAGCGACCGCCGCCGGGACAGGGTTTTCCCCTCCGACAATGAGCAGTTCTTC | CSDRRRDRVFPSDNEQFF
TRBJ2-1 | TRBV11-2 | - | TGTGCCAGCAGCTTGGAGTACAATGAGCAGTTCTTC | CASSLEYNEQFF
TRBJ2-1 | TRBV4-3 | - | TGCGCCAGCAGCCGACTGAGTAGCTCCTACAATGAGCAGTTCTTC | CASSRLSSSYNEQFF